One T cell receptor beta chain is described in this entry. V was pared by 7 bases and J by 4 bases, with 7 bases of the junction left unmatched. CDR3 length: 14 residues. This entry comes from a study of T-cell memory formation after mild COVID-19. MiXCR was run by TCRdb on the 5' RACE reads, yielding one entry per CDR3 protein. The sample records hundreds of thousands of distinct CDR3 sequences, about 20% being singletons. The sequence came from an adult woman who had mild COVID-19 (a few samples of this study predate the infection). Cell type and time point are not known. The gene calls are TRBV12-3 or TRBV12-4 and TRBJ1-1; 9 positions match TRBD1. The sample comprised PBMCs or a T cell subset sorted from them (not recorded which). In nucleotides, the CDR3 is TGTGCCAGCACTAGGACAGGGGATTTCACTGAAGCTTTCTTT. Translation gives CASTRTGDFTEAFF.